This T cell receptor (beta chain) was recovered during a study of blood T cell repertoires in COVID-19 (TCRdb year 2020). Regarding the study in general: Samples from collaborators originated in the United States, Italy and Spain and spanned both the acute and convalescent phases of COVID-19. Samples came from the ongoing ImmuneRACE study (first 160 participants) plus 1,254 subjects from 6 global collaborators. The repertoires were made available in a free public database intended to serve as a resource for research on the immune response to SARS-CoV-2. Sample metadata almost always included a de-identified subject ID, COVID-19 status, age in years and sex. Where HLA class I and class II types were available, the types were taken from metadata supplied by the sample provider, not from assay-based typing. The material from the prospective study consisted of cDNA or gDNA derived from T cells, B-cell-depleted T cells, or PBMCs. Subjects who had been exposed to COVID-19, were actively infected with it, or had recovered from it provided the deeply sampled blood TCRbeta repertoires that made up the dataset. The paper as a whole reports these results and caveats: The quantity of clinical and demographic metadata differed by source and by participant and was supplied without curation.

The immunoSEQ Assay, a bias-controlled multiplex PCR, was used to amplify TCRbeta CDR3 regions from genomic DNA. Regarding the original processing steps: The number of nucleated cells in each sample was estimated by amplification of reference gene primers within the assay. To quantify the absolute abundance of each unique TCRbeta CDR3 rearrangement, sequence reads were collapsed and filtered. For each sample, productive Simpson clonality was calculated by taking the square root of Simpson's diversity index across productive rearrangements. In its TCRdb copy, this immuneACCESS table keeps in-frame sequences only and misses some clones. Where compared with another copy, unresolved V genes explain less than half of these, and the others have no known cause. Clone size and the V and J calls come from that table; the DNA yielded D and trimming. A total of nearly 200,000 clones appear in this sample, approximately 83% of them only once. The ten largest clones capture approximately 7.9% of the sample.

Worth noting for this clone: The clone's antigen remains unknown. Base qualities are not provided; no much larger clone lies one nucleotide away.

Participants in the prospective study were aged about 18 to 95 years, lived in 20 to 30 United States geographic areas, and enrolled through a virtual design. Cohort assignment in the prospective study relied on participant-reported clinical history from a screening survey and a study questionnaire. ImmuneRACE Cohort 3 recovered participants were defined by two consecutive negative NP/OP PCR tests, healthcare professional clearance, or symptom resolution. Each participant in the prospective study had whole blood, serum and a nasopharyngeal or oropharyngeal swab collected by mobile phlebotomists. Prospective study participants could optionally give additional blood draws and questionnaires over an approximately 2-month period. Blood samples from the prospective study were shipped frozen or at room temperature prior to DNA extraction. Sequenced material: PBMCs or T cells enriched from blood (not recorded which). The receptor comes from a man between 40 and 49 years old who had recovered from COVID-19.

The nucleotides are TGTGCCAGCAGTGACGGGTTCGTCCTGACTTTC. It translates to CASSDGFVLTF. The rearrangement joined TRBV6-1 to TRBJ2-6, with the D segment identity uncertain. V drops 3 bases and J drops 12 bases, leaving 6 bases in between. The germline V gene provides CDR1 MNHNS and CDR2 SASEGT. Counted from cysteine to phenylalanine, this CDR3 has 11 amino acids. Just the 33-base CDR3 DNA is kept, in frame starting at base 1.